This T cell receptor (beta chain) was documented in a study of blood T cell repertoires in COVID-19. As concerns this clone: In the same sample, other DNA sequences code for this CDR3.

Libraries were prepared by immunoSEQ multiplex PCR; TCRdb keeps only in-frame clonotypes and omits some of them. The sample has fewer than 140,000 clones, 76% seen once. Germline V gives CDR1 SGHTA, CDR2 FQGNSA. The CDR3 loop spans 15 amino acids. The V end lost 1 base, the J end lost 2 bases, and 11 bases lay between the germline ends. The clonotype originates from a man older than 75 with COVID-19, enrolled during active disease. The chain uses TRBV7-2 and TRBJ1-2; D might be TRBD1 (5 bases). The specimen sequenced was peripheral blood. Here the CDR3 reads CASSLVAGSNYGYTF. CDR3 nucleotides: TGTGCCAGCAGCTTAGTAGCAGGGTCCAACTATGGCTACACCTTC.